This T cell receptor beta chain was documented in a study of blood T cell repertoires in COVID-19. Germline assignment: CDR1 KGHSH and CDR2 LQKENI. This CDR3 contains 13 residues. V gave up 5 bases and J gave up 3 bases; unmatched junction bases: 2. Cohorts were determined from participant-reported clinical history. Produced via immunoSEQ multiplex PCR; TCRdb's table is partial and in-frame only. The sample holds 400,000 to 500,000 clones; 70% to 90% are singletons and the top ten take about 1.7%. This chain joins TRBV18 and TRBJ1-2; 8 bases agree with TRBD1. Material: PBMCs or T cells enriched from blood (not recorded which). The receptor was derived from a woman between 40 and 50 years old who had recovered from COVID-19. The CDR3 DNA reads TGTGCCAGCTCAACGGACAGGGACTATGGCTACACCTTC. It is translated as CASSTDRDYGYTF. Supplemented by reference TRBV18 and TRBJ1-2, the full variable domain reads NAGVMQNPRHLVRRRGQEARLRCSPMKGHSHVYWYRQLPEEGLKFMVYLQKENIIDESGMPKERFSAEFPKEGPSILRIQQVVRGDSAAYFCASSTDRDYGYTFGSGTRLTVV.